A selection of T cell receptor beta chains follows, all from one sample in a study of blood T cells in healthy people across ages. MiXCR, run by TCRdb on the 5' RACE reads, gives a single entry per CDR3 protein. There are hundreds of thousands of distinct CDR3 sequences in the sample; under 25% occur only once, and approximately 3.7% lies in the top ten. Sequencing used blood. The receptors here all came from a man aged 65 to 79 in good health. Both conserved end residues are part of each CDR3. Each record gives: clone size, J gene, D gene, V gene, CDR3 protein, CDR3 DNA. D genes are given only for firm matches. Not all rows give a size; the values are once, few, many and, for expanded clones, a class.

>.|TRBJ1-1|TRBD1|TRBV4-3
CASSQGTGYTEAFF
TGCGCCAGCAGCCAAGGGACAGGGTACACTGAAGCTTTCTTT
>.|TRBJ2-7|.|TRBV7-3
CASSLVGPGEPTYEQYF
TGTGCCAGCAGCCTCGTAGGTCCGGGAGAACCAACCTACGAGCAGTACTTC
>.|TRBJ2-7|.|TRBV9
CASSVRERLYEQYF
TGTGCCAGCAGCGTTCGGGAGCGACTCTACGAGCAGTACTTC
>many|TRBJ2-5|.|TRBV13
CASSAAKTQYF
TGTGCCAGCAGCGCCGCTAAGACCCAGTACTTC
>few|TRBJ2-1|TRBD2|TRBV4-2
CASSQDMSGRYHYNEQFF
TGTGCCAGCAGCCAAGACATGAGCGGGAGGTACCATTACAATGAGCAGTTCTTC
>.|TRBJ1-1|TRBD1|TRBV29-1
CSVQRQGNEAFF
TGCAGCGTTCAGCGACAGGGAAATGAAGCTTTCTTT
>.|TRBJ1-4|.|TRBV2
CIQRTENEKLFF
TGTATCCAGAGGACGGAGAATGAAAAACTGTTTTTT
>many|TRBJ2-7|.|TRBV6-6
CASSYSQGTYEQYF
TGTGCCAGCAGTTACTCTCAGGGTACCTACGAGCAGTACTTC
>few|TRBJ2-7|.|TRBV20-1
CSARDPNSYEQYF
TGCAGTGCTAGAGACCCGAACTCCTACGAGCAGTACTTC
>.|TRBJ2-5|.|TRBV6-5
CASRSPGGETQYF
TGTGCCAGCAGGTCCCCCGGGGGAGAGACCCAGTACTTC
>.|TRBJ2-1|.|TRBV20-1
CSARGPGNSYNEQFF
TGCAGTGCTAGAGGGCCGGGAAACTCCTACAATGAGCAGTTCTTC
>.|TRBJ1-3|.|TRBV18
CASSPRDSGNTIYF
TGTGCCAGCTCACCAAGGGACTCTGGAAACACCATATATTTT
>.|TRBJ2-1|.|TRBV3-1
CASSQDQGALTYNEQFF
TGTGCCAGCAGCCAAGATCAGGGCGCGCTAACCTACAATGAGCAGTTCTTC
>few|TRBJ2-1|TRBD2|TRBV28
CASSPITSGGYNEQFF
TGTGCCAGCAGCCCCATCACTAGCGGGGGGTACAATGAGCAGTTCTTC
>.|TRBJ2-1|.|TRBV19
CASSIRDPSSYNEQFF
TGTGCCAGTAGTATACGGGACCCGAGCTCCTACAATGAGCAGTTCTTC
>.|TRBJ1-1|.|TRBV29-1
CSGVWRTEAFF
TGCAGCGGGGTCTGGCGCACTGAAGCTTTCTTT
>once|TRBJ1-1|.|TRBV25-1
CASSELGAGAFF
TGTGCCAGCAGTGAATTAGGGGCAGGAGCTTTCTTT
>few|TRBJ1-4|.|TRBV20-1
CSASRGMGEKLFF
TGCAGTGCTAGTCGGGGGATGGGTGAAAAACTGTTTTTT
>few|TRBJ1-3|.|TRBV15
CATSRDRGSGNTIYF
TGTGCCACCAGCAGAGATCGGGGTTCTGGAAACACCATATATTTT